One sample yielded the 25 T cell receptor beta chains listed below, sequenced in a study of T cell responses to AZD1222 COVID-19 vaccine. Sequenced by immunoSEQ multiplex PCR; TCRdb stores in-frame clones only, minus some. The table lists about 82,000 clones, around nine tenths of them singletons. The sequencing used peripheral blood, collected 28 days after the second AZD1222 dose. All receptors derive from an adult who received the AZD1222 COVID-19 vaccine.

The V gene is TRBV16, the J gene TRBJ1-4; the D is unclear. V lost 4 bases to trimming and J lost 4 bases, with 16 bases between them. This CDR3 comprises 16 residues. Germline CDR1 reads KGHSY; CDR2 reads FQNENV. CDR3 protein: CASSPFKGRYNEKLFF. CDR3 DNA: TGTGCCAGCAGCCCGTTTAAAGGTCGTTATAATGAAAAACTGTTTTTT.

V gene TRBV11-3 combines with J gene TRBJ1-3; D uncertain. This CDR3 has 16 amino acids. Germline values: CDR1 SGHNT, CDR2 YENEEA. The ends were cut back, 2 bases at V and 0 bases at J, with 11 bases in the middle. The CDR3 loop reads CASSLLTHPSGNTIYF. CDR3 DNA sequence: TGTGCCAGCAGCTTATTAACTCATCCCTCTGGAAACACCATATATTTT.

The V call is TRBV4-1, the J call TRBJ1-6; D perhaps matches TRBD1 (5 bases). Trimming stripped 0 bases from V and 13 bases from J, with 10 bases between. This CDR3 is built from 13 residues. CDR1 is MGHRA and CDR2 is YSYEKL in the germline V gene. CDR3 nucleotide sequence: TGCGCCAGCAGCCAAGATTTCCGGGGGCCCCTCCACTTT. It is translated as CASSQDFRGPLHF.

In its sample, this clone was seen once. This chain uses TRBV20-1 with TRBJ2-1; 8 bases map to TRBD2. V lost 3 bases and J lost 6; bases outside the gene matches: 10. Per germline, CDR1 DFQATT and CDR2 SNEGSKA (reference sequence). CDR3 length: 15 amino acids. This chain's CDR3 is CSASFSGGAINEQFF. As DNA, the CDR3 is TGCAGTGCTAGTTTCTCCGGGGGGGCTATCAATGAGCAGTTCTTC.

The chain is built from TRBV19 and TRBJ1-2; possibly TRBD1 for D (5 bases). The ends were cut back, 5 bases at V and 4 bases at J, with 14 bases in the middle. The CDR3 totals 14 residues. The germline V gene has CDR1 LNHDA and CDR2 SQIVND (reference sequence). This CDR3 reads CASSGGGTTYGYTF. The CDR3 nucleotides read TGTGCCAGTAGTGGGGGTGGAACCACCTATGGCTACACCTTC. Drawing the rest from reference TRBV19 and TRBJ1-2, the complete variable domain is DGGITQSPKYLFRKEGQNVTLSCEQNLNHDAMYWYRQDPGQGLRLIYYSQIVNDFQKGDIAEGYSVSREKKESFPLTVTSAQKNPTAFYLCASSGGGTTYGYTFGSGTRLTVV.

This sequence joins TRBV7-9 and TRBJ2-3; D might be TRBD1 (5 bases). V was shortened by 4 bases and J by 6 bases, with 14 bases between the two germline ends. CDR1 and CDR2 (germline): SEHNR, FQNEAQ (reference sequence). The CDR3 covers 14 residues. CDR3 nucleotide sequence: TGTGCCAGCAGCTCATCAGGGTCCGGCGATACGCAGTATTTT. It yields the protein CASSSSGSGDTQYF.

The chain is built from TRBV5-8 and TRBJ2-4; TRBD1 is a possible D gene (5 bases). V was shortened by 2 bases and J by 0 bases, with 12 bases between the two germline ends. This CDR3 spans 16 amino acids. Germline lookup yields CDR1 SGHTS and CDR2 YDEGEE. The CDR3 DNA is TGTGCCAGCAGCTTAGTGGACAATCTAGCCAAAAACATTCAGTACTTC. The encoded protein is CASSLVDNLAKNIQYF. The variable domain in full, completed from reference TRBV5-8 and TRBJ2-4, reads EAGVTQSPTHLIKTRGQQATLRCSPISGHTSVYWYQQALGLGLQFLLWYDEGEERNRGNFPPRFSGRQFPNYSSELNVNALELEDSALYLCASSLVDNLAKNIQYFGAGTRLSVL.

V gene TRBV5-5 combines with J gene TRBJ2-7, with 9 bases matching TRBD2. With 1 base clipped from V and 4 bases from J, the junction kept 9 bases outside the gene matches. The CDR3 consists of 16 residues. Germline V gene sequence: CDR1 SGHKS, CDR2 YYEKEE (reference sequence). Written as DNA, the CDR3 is TGTGCCAGCAGCTTGAGGGTAGCGGGGGCCAATTACGAGCAGTACTTC. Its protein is CASSLRVAGANYEQYF.

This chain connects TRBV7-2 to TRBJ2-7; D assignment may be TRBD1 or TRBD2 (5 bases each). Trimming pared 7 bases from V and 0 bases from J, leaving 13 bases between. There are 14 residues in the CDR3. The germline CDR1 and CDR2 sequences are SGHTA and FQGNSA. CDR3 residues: CASNPRGFSYEQYF. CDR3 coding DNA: TGTGCCAGCAACCCTCGGGGCTTCTCCTACGAGCAGTACTTC.

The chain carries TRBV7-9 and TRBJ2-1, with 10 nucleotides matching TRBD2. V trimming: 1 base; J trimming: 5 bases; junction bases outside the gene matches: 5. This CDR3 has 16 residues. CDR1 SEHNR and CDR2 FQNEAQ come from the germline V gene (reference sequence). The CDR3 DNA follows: TGTGCCAGCAGCTTAGGCAGCGGGGGGGCGAACAATGAGCAGTTCTTC. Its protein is CASSLGSGGANNEQFF.

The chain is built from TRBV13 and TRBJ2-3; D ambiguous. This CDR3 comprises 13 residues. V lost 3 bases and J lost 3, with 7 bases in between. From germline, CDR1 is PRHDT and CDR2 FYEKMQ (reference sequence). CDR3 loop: CASSFRRTDTQYF. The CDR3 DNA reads TGTGCCAGCAGCTTCCGGAGAACAGATACGCAGTATTTT. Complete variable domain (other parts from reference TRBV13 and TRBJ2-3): AAGVIQSPRHLIKEKRETATLKCYPIPRHDTVYWYQQGPGQDPQFLISFYEKMQSDKGSIPDRFSAQQFSDYHSELNMSSLELGDSALYFCASSFRRTDTQYFGPGTRLTVL.

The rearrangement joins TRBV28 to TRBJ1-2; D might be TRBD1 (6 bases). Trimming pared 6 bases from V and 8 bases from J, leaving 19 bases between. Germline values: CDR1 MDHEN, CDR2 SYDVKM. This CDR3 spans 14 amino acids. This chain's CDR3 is CASRASRQVGGYTF. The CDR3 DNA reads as TGTGCCAGCAGAGCGTCCAGACAGGTTGGCGGCTACACCTTC.

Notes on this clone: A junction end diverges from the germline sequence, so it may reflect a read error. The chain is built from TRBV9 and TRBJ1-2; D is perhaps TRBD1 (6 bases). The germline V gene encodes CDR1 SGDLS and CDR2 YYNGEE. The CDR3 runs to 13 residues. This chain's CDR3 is CASSVMEWGASAF. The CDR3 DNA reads TGTGCCAGCAGCGTAATGGAATGGGGGGCGTCCGCCTTC. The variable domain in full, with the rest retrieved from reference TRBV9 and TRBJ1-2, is DSGVTQTPKHLITATGQRVTLRCSPRSGDLSVYWYQQSLDQGLQFLIQYYNGEERAKGNILERFSAQQFPDLHSELNLSSLELGDSALYFCASSVMEWGASAFGSGTRLTVV.

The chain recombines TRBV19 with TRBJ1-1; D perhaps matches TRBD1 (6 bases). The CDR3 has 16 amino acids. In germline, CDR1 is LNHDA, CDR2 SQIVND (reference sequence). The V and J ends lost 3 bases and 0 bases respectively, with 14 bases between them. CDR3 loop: CASSMPGQNMNTEAFF. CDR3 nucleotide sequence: TGTGCCAGTAGTATGCCCGGACAGAACATGAACACTGAAGCTTTCTTT. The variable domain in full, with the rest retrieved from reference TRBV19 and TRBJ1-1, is DGGITQSPKYLFRKEGQNVTLSCEQNLNHDAMYWYRQDPGQGLRLIYYSQIVNDFQKGDIAEGYSVSREKKESFPLTVTSAQKNPTAFYLCASSMPGQNMNTEAFFGQGTRLTVV.

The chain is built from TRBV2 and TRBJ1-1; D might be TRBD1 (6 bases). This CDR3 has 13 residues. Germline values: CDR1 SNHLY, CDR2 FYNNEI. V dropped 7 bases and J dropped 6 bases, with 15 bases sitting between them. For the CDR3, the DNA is TGTGCCAGCACGGATTGGGGGCAAGCTGAAGCTTTCTTT. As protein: CASTDWGQAEAFF.

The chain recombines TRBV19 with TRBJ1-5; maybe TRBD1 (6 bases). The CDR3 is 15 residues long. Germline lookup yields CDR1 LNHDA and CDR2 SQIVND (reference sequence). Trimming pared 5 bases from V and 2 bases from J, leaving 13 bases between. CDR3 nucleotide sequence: TGTGCCAGTAGTCCACAGGGCCTTGGCAATCAGCCCCAGCATTTT. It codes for CASSPQGLGNQPQHF.

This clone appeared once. CDR3 protein: CANSLGTNQPQHF. For the CDR3, the DNA is TGTGCCAACTCCCTGGGTACAAATCAGCCCCAGCATTTT. The chain has TRBV2 and TRBJ1-5; D is unclear. Looked up from germline, CDR1 is SNHLY and CDR2 is FYNNEI. V was clipped by 10 bases and J by 4 bases, with 14 bases between them. This CDR3 is built from 13 residues.

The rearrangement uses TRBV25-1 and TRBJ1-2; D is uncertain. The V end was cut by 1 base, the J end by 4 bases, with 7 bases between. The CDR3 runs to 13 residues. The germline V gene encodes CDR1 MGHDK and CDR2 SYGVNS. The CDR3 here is CASSEWPGYGYTF. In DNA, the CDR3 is TGTGCCAGCAGTGAATGGCCAGGCTATGGCTACACCTTC.

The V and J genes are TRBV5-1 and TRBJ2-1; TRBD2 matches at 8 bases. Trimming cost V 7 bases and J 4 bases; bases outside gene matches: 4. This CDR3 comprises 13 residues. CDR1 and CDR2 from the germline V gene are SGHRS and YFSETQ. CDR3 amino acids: CASGRGGYNEQFF. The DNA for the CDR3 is TGCGCCAGCGGACGGGGGGGTTACAATGAGCAGTTCTTC.

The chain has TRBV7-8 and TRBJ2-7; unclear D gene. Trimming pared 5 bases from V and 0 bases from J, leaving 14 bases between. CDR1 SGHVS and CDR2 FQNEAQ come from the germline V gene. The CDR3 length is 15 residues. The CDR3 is CASSRETRSSYEQYF. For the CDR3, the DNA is TGTGCCAGCAGCCGAGAAACAAGAAGCTCCTACGAGCAGTACTTC.

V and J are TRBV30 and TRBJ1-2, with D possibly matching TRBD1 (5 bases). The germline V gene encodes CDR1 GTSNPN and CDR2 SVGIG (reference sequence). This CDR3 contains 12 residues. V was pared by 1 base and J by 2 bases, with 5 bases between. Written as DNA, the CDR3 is TGTGCCTGGAGTGGGGGGAACTATGGCTACACCTTC. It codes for CAWSGGNYGYTF.

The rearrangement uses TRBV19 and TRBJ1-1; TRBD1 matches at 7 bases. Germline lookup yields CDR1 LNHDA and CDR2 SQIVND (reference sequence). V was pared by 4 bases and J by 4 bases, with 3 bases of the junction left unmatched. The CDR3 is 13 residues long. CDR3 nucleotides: TGTGCCAGTAGTACGACAGGGATCACTGAAGCTTTCTTT. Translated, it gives CASSTTGITEAFF.

The CDR3: CASSLKGGPSNEKLFF. CDR3 nucleotides: TGTGCCAGCAGCCTAAAGGGGGGGCCTTCTAATGAAAAACTGTTTTTT. The chain links TRBV4-2 to TRBJ1-4; perhaps TRBD1 as D (6 bases). The CDR3 has 16 residues. V was cut by 4 bases and J by 3 bases, with 15 bases left in between. CDR1 LGHNA and CDR2 YNFKEQ come from the germline V gene.

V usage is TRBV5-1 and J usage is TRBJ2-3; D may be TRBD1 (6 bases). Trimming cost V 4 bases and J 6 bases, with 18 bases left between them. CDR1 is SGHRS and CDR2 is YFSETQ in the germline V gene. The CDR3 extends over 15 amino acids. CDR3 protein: CASSPGTPGVDTQYF. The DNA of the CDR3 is TGCGCCAGCAGCCCTGGGACACCGGGCGTGGATACGCAGTATTTT. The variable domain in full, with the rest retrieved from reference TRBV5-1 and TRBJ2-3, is KAGVTQTPRYLIKTRGQQVTLSCSPISGHRSVSWYQQTPGQGLQFLFEYFSETQRNKGNFPGRFSGRQFSNSRSEMNVSTLELGDSALYLCASSPGTPGVDTQYFGPGTRLTVL.

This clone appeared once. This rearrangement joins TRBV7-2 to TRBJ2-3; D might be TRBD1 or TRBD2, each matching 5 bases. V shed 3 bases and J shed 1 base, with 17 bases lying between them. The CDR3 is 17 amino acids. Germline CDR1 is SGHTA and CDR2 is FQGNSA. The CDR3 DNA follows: TGTGCCAGCAGCTTTCTGGGGGAGTCAAAGGGCACAGATACGCAGTATTTT. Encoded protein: CASSFLGESKGTDTQYF.